These T cell receptor beta chains were read from a single sample in a study of CD8 T cells in ankylosing spondylitis. Each CDR3 protein is one row after TCRdb ran MiXCR on the 5' RACE reads. The table shows 150,000 to 200,000 distinct CDR3 sequences, with 30% to 35% occurring only once. Material: synovial fluid, either unsorted or a sorted T cell fraction (not recorded which). The receptors here all came from a male donor with ankylosing spondylitis. Each CDR3 is given with its conserved first and last residue. The order of the fields is clone size, J gene, CDR3 length, D gene, V gene, CDR3 protein, CDR3 DNA. D genes are given only for firm matches. The size entry is marked missing in some rows and otherwise reads once, few, many or a size class.

clone_size: .; j_call: TRBJ1-6; cdr3_length: 14; d_call: .; v_call: TRBV7-9; cdr3_aa: CASRKAPGTSPLHF; cdr3_nt: TGTGCCAGCAGGAAAGCCCCGGGGACCTCACCCCTCCACTTT
clone_size: .; j_call: TRBJ1-1; cdr3_length: 13; d_call: .; v_call: TRBV30; cdr3_aa: CAWSLQANTEAFF; cdr3_nt: TGTGCCTGGAGTTTACAGGCGAACACTGAAGCTTTCTTT
clone_size: .; j_call: TRBJ2-2; cdr3_length: 15; d_call: TRBD2; v_call: TRBV5-1; cdr3_aa: CASTSGGGGTGELFF; cdr3_nt: TGCGCCAGCACTAGCGGGGGAGGAGGAACCGGGGAGCTGTTTTTT
clone_size: .; j_call: TRBJ2-3; cdr3_length: 14; d_call: TRBD2; v_call: TRBV9; cdr3_aa: CASSGLAGGQAQYF; cdr3_nt: TGTGCCAGCAGCGGACTAGCGGGAGGCCAGGCGCAGTATTTT
clone_size: .; j_call: TRBJ2-7; cdr3_length: 14; d_call: TRBD1; v_call: TRBV27; cdr3_aa: CASSLDANRGEQYF; cdr3_nt: TGTGCCAGCAGTTTAGACGCGAACAGGGGCGAGCAGTACTTC
clone_size: .; j_call: TRBJ2-7; cdr3_length: 12; d_call: TRBD1; v_call: TRBV20-1; cdr3_aa: CSARGDRDEQYF; cdr3_nt: TGCAGTGCTAGAGGCGACAGGGACGAGCAGTACTTC
clone_size: few; j_call: TRBJ2-1; cdr3_length: 15; d_call: TRBD2; v_call: TRBV10-3; cdr3_aa: CAISNSGSSYNEQFF; cdr3_nt: TGTGCCATCAGCAATAGCGGGAGCAGCTACAATGAGCAGTTCTTC
clone_size: few; j_call: TRBJ2-5; cdr3_length: 16; d_call: TRBD1; v_call: TRBV29-1; cdr3_aa: CSVPIPDRVRKETQYF; cdr3_nt: TGCAGCGTCCCAATACCCGACAGGGTCAGAAAAGAGACCCAGTACTTC
clone_size: .; j_call: TRBJ2-7; cdr3_length: 16; d_call: TRBD2; v_call: TRBV25-1; cdr3_aa: CASSPHGSGRAYEQYF; cdr3_nt: TGTGCCAGCAGTCCCCATGGGTCAGGGAGGGCCTACGAGCAGTACTTC
clone_size: few; j_call: TRBJ1-5; cdr3_length: 13; d_call: .; v_call: TRBV5-5; cdr3_aa: CASSFWVDQPQHF; cdr3_nt: TGTGCCAGCAGCTTCTGGGTGGATCAGCCCCAGCATTTT
clone_size: .; j_call: TRBJ2-4; cdr3_length: 17; d_call: TRBD2; v_call: TRBV20-1; cdr3_aa: CSARTSGSGWAKNIQYF; cdr3_nt: TGCAGTGCTCGGACTAGCGGGAGTGGGTGGGCCAAAAACATTCAGTACTTC
clone_size: many; j_call: TRBJ2-2; cdr3_length: 15; d_call: .; v_call: TRBV3-1; cdr3_aa: CASSPRLMNTGELFF; cdr3_nt: TGTGCCAGCAGCCCCCGGCTCATGAACACCGGGGAGCTGTTTTTT
clone_size: many; j_call: TRBJ2-1; cdr3_length: 14; d_call: TRBD2; v_call: TRBV7-3; cdr3_aa: CASSLRLATNEQFF; cdr3_nt: TGTGCCAGCAGCCTCCGACTAGCCACCAATGAGCAGTTCTTC
clone_size: few; j_call: TRBJ2-4; cdr3_length: 15; d_call: .; v_call: TRBV28; cdr3_aa: CASSSRGTGENIQYF; cdr3_nt: TGTGCCAGCAGTTCCCGAGGGACGGGAGAAAACATTCAGTACTTC
clone_size: .; j_call: TRBJ2-3; cdr3_length: 16; d_call: .; v_call: TRBV5-1; cdr3_aa: CASSVEGLGRTDTQYF; cdr3_nt: TGCGCCAGCAGTGTGGAGGGACTGGGCCGCACAGATACGCAGTATTTT
clone_size: .; j_call: TRBJ2-5; cdr3_length: 16; d_call: TRBD2; v_call: TRBV3-1; cdr3_aa: CASSQGAGGFQETQYF; cdr3_nt: TGTGCCAGCAGCCAAGGGGCGGGGGGGTTCCAAGAGACCCAGTACTTC
clone_size: .; j_call: TRBJ1-4; cdr3_length: 14; d_call: .; v_call: TRBV5-1; cdr3_aa: CASSLVPTNEKLFF; cdr3_nt: TGCGCCAGCAGCTTAGTTCCAACTAATGAAAAACTGTTTTTT
clone_size: few; j_call: TRBJ1-1; cdr3_length: 13; d_call: .; v_call: TRBV2; cdr3_aa: CASSAGANTEAFF; cdr3_nt: TGTGCCAGCAGTGCTGGGGCGAACACTGAAGCTTTCTTT
clone_size: few; j_call: TRBJ1-2; cdr3_length: 16; d_call: TRBD1; v_call: TRBV6-5; cdr3_aa: CASSYATGGANYGYTF; cdr3_nt: TGTGCCAGCAGTTACGCCACAGGGGGAGCTAACTATGGCTACACCTTC
clone_size: few; j_call: TRBJ2-5; cdr3_length: 15; d_call: .; v_call: TRBV5-6; cdr3_aa: CASSRVGGHQETQYF; cdr3_nt: TGTGCCAGCAGCCGGGTGGGGGGACACCAAGAGACCCAGTACTTC
clone_size: few; j_call: TRBJ2-1; cdr3_length: 16; d_call: .; v_call: TRBV28; cdr3_aa: CASRIQGGGGSNEQFF; cdr3_nt: TGTGCCAGCAGGATACAAGGGGGCGGGGGAAGCAATGAGCAGTTCTTC
clone_size: many; j_call: TRBJ2-4; cdr3_length: 16; d_call: TRBD1; v_call: TRBV7-2; cdr3_aa: CASSLGQGEILDIQYF; cdr3_nt: TGTGCCAGCAGCTTAGGACAGGGGGAAATTTTGGACATTCAGTACTTC
clone_size: few; j_call: TRBJ2-5; cdr3_length: 16; d_call: TRBD2; v_call: TRBV3-1; cdr3_aa: CASSQRPSGGQETQYF; cdr3_nt: TGTGCCAGCAGCCAACGCCCTAGCGGGGGGCAAGAGACCCAGTACTTC
clone_size: .; j_call: TRBJ2-7; cdr3_length: 13; d_call: TRBD1; v_call: TRBV10-3; cdr3_aa: CATGTVYSYEQYF; cdr3_nt: TGTGCCACAGGGACAGTTTACTCCTACGAGCAGTACTTC
clone_size: few; j_call: TRBJ2-1; cdr3_length: 16; d_call: .; v_call: TRBV11-2; cdr3_aa: CASSRREGVAYNEQFF; cdr3_nt: TGTGCCAGCAGCCGCCGTGAGGGAGTGGCCTACAATGAGCAGTTCTTC
clone_size: few; j_call: TRBJ1-2; cdr3_length: 13; d_call: .; v_call: TRBV28; cdr3_aa: CASSFYVREGYTF; cdr3_nt: TGTGCCAGCAGTTTTTACGTCAGGGAAGGCTACACCTTC
clone_size: .; j_call: TRBJ2-1; cdr3_length: 16; d_call: TRBD2; v_call: TRBV7-2; cdr3_aa: CASSFRGLAEYNEQFF; cdr3_nt: TGTGCCAGCAGCTTTAGAGGACTAGCGGAATACAATGAGCAGTTCTTC
clone_size: .; j_call: TRBJ2-2; cdr3_length: 14; d_call: TRBD1; v_call: TRBV29-1; cdr3_aa: CSAGGQGFTGELFF; cdr3_nt: TGCAGCGCGGGGGGACAGGGATTCACCGGGGAGCTGTTTTTT
clone_size: many; j_call: TRBJ1-6; cdr3_length: 13; d_call: .; v_call: TRBV5-1; cdr3_aa: CASSWSGDSPLHF; cdr3_nt: TGCGCCAGCAGCTGGTCGGGGGATTCACCCCTCCACTTT
clone_size: .; j_call: TRBJ1-1; cdr3_length: 14; d_call: TRBD1; v_call: TRBV5-1; cdr3_aa: CASSYPGTGTEAFF; cdr3_nt: TGCGCCAGCAGCTATCCAGGGACAGGGACCGAAGCTTTCTTT
clone_size: .; j_call: TRBJ1-2; cdr3_length: 13; d_call: TRBD1; v_call: TRBV12-3/TRBV12-4; cdr3_aa: CASSEGQGEGYTF; cdr3_nt: TGTGCCAGCAGCGAAGGACAGGGGGAAGGCTACACCTTC
clone_size: .; j_call: TRBJ2-7; cdr3_length: 14; d_call: TRBD2; v_call: TRBV7-2; cdr3_aa: CASSRTSTIYEQYF; cdr3_nt: TGTGCCAGCAGCCGGACTAGTACGATCTACGAGCAGTACTTC
clone_size: .; j_call: TRBJ2-5; cdr3_length: 14; d_call: TRBD1; v_call: TRBV7-9; cdr3_aa: CASSAQGTGGTQYF; cdr3_nt: TGTGCCAGCAGCGCTCAAGGGACAGGGGGGACCCAGTACTTC
clone_size: .; j_call: TRBJ2-3; cdr3_length: 17; d_call: TRBD2; v_call: TRBV5-1; cdr3_aa: CASSPGLAGGPLDTQYF; cdr3_nt: TGCGCCAGCAGCCCGGGACTAGCGGGAGGGCCACTAGATACGCAGTATTTT
clone_size: once; j_call: TRBJ2-2; cdr3_length: 18; d_call: .; v_call: TRBV27; cdr3_aa: CASSLSYSSGSGTGELFF; cdr3_nt: TGTGCCAGCAGTTTATCCTACTCGAGCGGGTCGGGCACCGGGGAGCTGTTTTTT
clone_size: few; j_call: TRBJ1-3; cdr3_length: 14; d_call: TRBD1; v_call: TRBV7-2; cdr3_aa: CASAKGQGGNTIYF; cdr3_nt: TGTGCCAGCGCAAAGGGACAGGGCGGAAACACCATATATTTT
clone_size: .; j_call: TRBJ2-1; cdr3_length: 15; d_call: .; v_call: TRBV2; cdr3_aa: CATGQGGSTYNEQFF; cdr3_nt: TGTGCCACGGGCCAGGGCGGAAGCACCTACAATGAGCAGTTCTTC
clone_size: many; j_call: TRBJ1-1; cdr3_length: 11; d_call: .; v_call: TRBV3-1; cdr3_aa: CASSSSTGAFF; cdr3_nt: TGTGCCAGCAGCTCCTCGACAGGAGCTTTCTTT
clone_size: few; j_call: TRBJ1-4; cdr3_length: 13; d_call: .; v_call: TRBV7-3; cdr3_aa: CASSFGRNEKLFF; cdr3_nt: TGTGCCAGCAGCTTCGGGAGGAATGAAAAACTGTTTTTT
clone_size: few; j_call: TRBJ2-7; cdr3_length: 15; d_call: TRBD2; v_call: TRBV20-1; cdr3_aa: CSARALAGTAYEQYF; cdr3_nt: TGCAGTGCTAGAGCTCTAGCGGGAACCGCCTACGAGCAGTACTTC
clone_size: .; j_call: TRBJ2-5; cdr3_length: 12; d_call: .; v_call: TRBV9; cdr3_aa: CASSGGFGTQYF; cdr3_nt: TGTGCCAGCAGCGGAGGATTTGGGACCCAGTACTTC
clone_size: .; j_call: TRBJ2-3; cdr3_length: 16; d_call: .; v_call: TRBV27; cdr3_aa: CASSFLSTHSTDTQYF; cdr3_nt: TGTGCCAGCAGTTTCCTCTCCACCCACAGCACAGATACGCAGTATTTT
clone_size: few; j_call: TRBJ1-5; cdr3_length: 14; d_call: .; v_call: TRBV15; cdr3_aa: CATSRDTGNQPQHF; cdr3_nt: TGTGCCACCAGCAGAGATACAGGGAATCAGCCCCAGCATTTT
clone_size: .; j_call: TRBJ2-1; cdr3_length: 17; d_call: TRBD2; v_call: TRBV13; cdr3_aa: CASSLGRRLAGGNEQFF; cdr3_nt: TGTGCCAGCAGCTTAGGCCGGAGACTAGCGGGGGGAAATGAGCAGTTCTTC
clone_size: .; j_call: TRBJ2-3; cdr3_length: 14; d_call: .; v_call: TRBV11-2; cdr3_aa: CASSLEVGTDTQYF; cdr3_nt: TGTGCCAGCAGCTTAGAGGTTGGCACAGATACGCAGTATTTT
clone_size: .; j_call: TRBJ1-1; cdr3_length: 15; d_call: TRBD1; v_call: TRBV7-3; cdr3_aa: CASSSLTGVGTEAFF; cdr3_nt: TGTGCCAGCAGCTCCCTAACAGGGGTGGGCACTGAAGCTTTCTTT
clone_size: few; j_call: TRBJ2-5; cdr3_length: 15; d_call: TRBD2; v_call: TRBV6-1; cdr3_aa: CASSGLAGGPETQYF; cdr3_nt: TGTGCCAGCAGTGGGCTAGCGGGGGGGCCAGAGACCCAGTACTTC